The clone carrying this T cell receptor (beta chain) has only a few counts. Its antigen remains unidentified. MiXCR, applied by TCRdb to the 5' RACE reads, yields one record per CDR3 protein. The table includes 300,000 to 400,000 distinct CDR3 sequences, about 9.5% detected once. This sample was taken from a study of T cells after yellow fever vaccination. Points from the study as a whole: In FACS-sorted repertoires, abundant clonotypes from the bulk population could appear as contaminants.

CDR3 length: 16 residues. Trimming took 6 bases from V and 3 from J, leaving 17 bases between them. Per the germline V gene, CDR1 is SGHVS and CDR2 is FNYEAQ. Here the sequenced sample was PBMCs, taken on the day of the first yellow fever vaccination. This sequence joins TRBV7-6 and TRBJ2-2; D might be TRBD1 (5 bases). The TCR originated in a man between 18 and 29 years old who received the YFV17D yellow fever vaccine. CDR3 in amino acids: CASRKTQGRDTGELFF. The CDR3 coding sequence is TGTGCCAGCAGAAAAACCCAGGGTCGGGACACCGGGGAGCTGTTTTTT.